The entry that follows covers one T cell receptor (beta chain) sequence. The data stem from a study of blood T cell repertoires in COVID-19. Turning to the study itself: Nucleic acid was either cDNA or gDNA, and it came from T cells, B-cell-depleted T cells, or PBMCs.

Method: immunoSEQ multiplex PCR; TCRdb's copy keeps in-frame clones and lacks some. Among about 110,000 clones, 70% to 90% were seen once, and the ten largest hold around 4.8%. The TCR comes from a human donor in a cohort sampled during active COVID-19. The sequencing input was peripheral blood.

The CDR3 nucleotides are TGTGCCAGCAGTTACATGACAGGGGCGGCTTCGCCCCAGCATTTT. Translated, it gives CASSYMTGAASPQHF. The chain carries TRBV6-2 or TRBV6-3 and TRBJ1-5, with 8 bases that match TRBD1. CDR3 length: 15 amino acids. Germline V lookup: CDR1 MNHEY, CDR2 SVGEGT. Germline trimming cut 2 bases from V and 9 bases from J; bases unmatched to any gene: 9.